The 15 T cell receptor beta chains below all came from one sample that was sequenced in a study of neurological immune-mediated disorders. In TCRdb, the 5' RACE reads were re-called with MiXCR into one record per CDR3 protein. The table has some 79,000 distinct CDR3 sequences, approximately 14% seen once; the top ten hold nearly 7%. The specimen was PBMCs. The receptors shown here come from a woman aged 45-65 years in good health.

In its sample, this clonotype was seen many times. The V gene is TRBV20-1, the J gene TRBJ2-1, with D tentatively TRBD2 (5 bases). Germline V gene data show CDR1 as DFQATT and CDR2 as SNEGSKA (reference sequence). Trimming left V 0 bases short and J 9 bases short, with 15 bases between. The CDR3 extends over 14 amino acids. The CDR3 DNA is TGCAGTGCTAGAGATCGCCGGGGTCGAATTGAGCAGTTCTTC. This sequence encodes CSARDRRGRIEQFF.

This clonotype was recorded many times. This sequence joins TRBV5-1 and TRBJ2-3; D may be TRBD2 (6 bases). Germline CDR1 is SGHRS and CDR2 is YFSETQ. The CDR3 sequence is 16 residues long. V shed 4 bases and J shed 2 bases, with 17 bases lying between them. CDR3 DNA sequence: TGCGCCAGCAGCGGGGGGTCAGAATTACCCACAGATACGCAGTATTTT. Translation: CASSGGSELPTDTQYF.

This clonotype was seen repeatedly, ten times or more. The rearrangement uses TRBV6-6 and TRBJ2-7, with TRBD2 identical over 13 bases. Germline V gives CDR1 MNHNY, CDR2 SVGAGI (reference sequence). The CDR3 runs to 18 residues. Trimming cost V 1 base and J 6 bases; bases outside gene matches: 12. The CDR3 protein is CASSYFPGLAGVTGEQYF. Written as DNA, the CDR3 is TGTGCCAGCAGTTACTTTCCTGGACTAGCGGGAGTAACAGGCGAGCAGTACTTC.

This clonotype was recorded many times. The chain uses TRBV5-5 and TRBJ1-5; D is ambiguous. This CDR3 has 13 residues. Trimming removed 0 bases from V and 9 bases from J, with 10 bases in between. Germline CDR1 is SGHKS and CDR2 is YYEKEE (reference sequence). The CDR3 bases are TGTGCCAGCAGCTTGGCCAGAGATGGGCCCCAGCATTTT. Protein product: CASSLARDGPQHF. The full variable domain, with the rest looked up from reference TRBV5-5 and TRBJ1-5, is DAGVTQSPTHLIKTRGQQVTLRCSPISGHKSVSWYQQVLGQGPQFIFQYYEKEERGRGNFPDRFSARQFPNYSSELNVNALLLGDSALYLCASSLARDGPQHFGDGTRLSIL.

As concerns this clonotype: It may be a read error: a sequence one base away is much more abundant. V gene TRBV5-1 combines with J gene TRBJ2-3; maybe TRBD1 (6 bases). The CDR3 covers 16 residues. Trimming pared 3 bases from V and 3 bases from J, leaving 17 bases between. From germline, CDR1 is SGHRS and CDR2 YFSETQ. The CDR3 DNA sequence: TGCGCCAGCAGCTACTCCGGGACAAGTAGAACAGATACGCAGTATTTT. This codes for CASSYSGTSRTDTQYF.

Comments on this clonotype: A much larger clone lies a single base off, so this may be a read error. The CDR3 DNA reads TGCGCCAGCAGCCCATCTTTGAGGAACACCGGGGATCTGTTTTTT. This sequence encodes CASSPSLRNTGDLFF. The genes are TRBV5-1 and TRBJ2-2; D is possibly TRBD2 (5 bases). CDR1 is SGHRS, CDR2 YFSETQ, per germline. The CDR3 sequence is 15 residues long.

This clonotype has at least ten counts. The chain couples TRBV28 to TRBJ2-3; D unclear. The germline V and J ends were trimmed by 5 bases and 1 base, with 13 bases remaining between them. Germline CDR1 and CDR2: MDHEN and SYDVKM. The CDR3 loop spans 15 amino acids. The CDR3 DNA is TGTGCCAGCAGTGGTGTCAGGCTTCGCACAGATACGCAGTATTTT. It encodes CASSGVRLRTDTQYF.

Comments on this clonotype: One junction end disagrees with the germline gene, perhaps due to a read error. The chain uses TRBV20-1 and TRBJ2-6; 7 bases agree with TRBD1. In germline, CDR1 is DFQATT, CDR2 SNEGSKA (reference sequence). There are 15 residues in the CDR3. The CDR3 sequence is CSASRGYGGANVLNF. CDR3 DNA sequence: TGCAGTGCTAGCAGGGGGTACGGTGGGGCCAACGTCCTGAATTTC.

The chain has TRBV7-9 and TRBJ2-1; TRBD1 aligns across 7 bases. Per germline, CDR1 SEHNR and CDR2 FQNEAQ (reference sequence). The V gene end was trimmed by 7 bases and the J gene end by 9 bases; junction bases not matched to a gene: 9. There are 13 residues in the CDR3. In nucleotides, the CDR3 is TGTGCCAGCAAGCCAGACAGGGCTGTTGAGCAGTTCTTC. Amino acid sequence: CASKPDRAVEQFF.

This clonotype was seen ten or more times. The J gene is TRBJ2-7, the V gene TRBV12-3 or TRBV12-4; 8 bases fit TRBD1. Losses at the gene ends were 6 bases for V and 11 bases for J; bases not matched to a gene: 6. The CDR3 contains 11 residues. The CDR3: CASRGQGGEYF. The CDR3, as DNA: TGTGCCAGCAGAGGACAGGGAGGAGAGTACTTC.

This clonotype was picked up many times. The chain combines TRBV7-2 with TRBJ1-1, with 7 bases fitting TRBD1. V lost 1 base, J lost 0 bases, and 8 bases stayed unmatched. CDR3 length equals 17 residues. Germline V gene sequence: CDR1 SGHTA, CDR2 FQGNSA. CDR3 in amino acids: CASSLGVQGGLNTEAFF. CDR3 nucleotide sequence: TGTGCCAGCAGCTTAGGTGTCCAGGGGGGGCTGAACACTGAAGCTTTCTTT.

To note about this clonotype: A much larger clone sits a single nucleotide away, making a read error possible. J is TRBJ2-7 and V is TRBV12-3 or TRBV12-4; no definite D call. CDR3 size: 14 residues. The V end lost 4 bases, the J end lost 3 bases, and 13 bases lay between the germline ends. CDR3 nucleotides: TGTGCCAGCAGTTACATCCAAGATATCTACGAGCAGTACTTC. Its protein product is CASSYIQDIYEQYF.

At least ten counts were recorded for this clonotype. The V and J genes are TRBV10-3 and TRBJ2-7, with D possibly matching TRBD1 (5 bases). There are 15 residues in the CDR3. The ends were cut back, 3 bases at V and 0 bases at J, with 12 bases in the middle. Germline V CDR1 and CDR2: ENHRY, SYGVKD. The CDR3 sequence: CAISDPGRNSYEQYF. CDR3 bases: TGTGCCATCAGTGATCCAGGGCGAAACTCCTACGAGCAGTACTTC.

Many counts were recorded for this clonotype. This rearrangement joins TRBV5-1 to TRBJ1-2, with D uncertain. The CDR3 spans 12 residues. Per germline, CDR1 SGHRS and CDR2 YFSETQ. V shed 3 bases and J shed 4 bases, with 7 bases lying between them. CDR3 protein: CASSSSRYGYTF. The CDR3 nucleotides are TGCGCCAGCAGCTCCAGCCGCTATGGCTACACCTTC.

The CDR3 reads CASSPHSGTNVLTF. CDR3 sequence (DNA): TGTGCCAGCAGCCCACACTCTGGGACAAACGTCCTGACTTTC. V and J are TRBV28 and TRBJ2-6; D might be TRBD1 (6 bases). CDR1 and CDR2 (germline): MDHEN, SYDVKM. The CDR3 totals 14 residues. V lost 6 bases, J lost 10 bases, and 16 bases lay in between.